The clone carrying this TCR beta chain was picked up many times. Trimming pared 2 bases from V and 1 base from J, leaving 8 bases between. Germline loops: CDR1 GTSNPN, CDR2 SVGIG (reference sequence). This CDR3 comprises 13 residues. This sample is part of a study of shared clonotypes between healthy human individuals. The authors sequenced unsorted PBMC DNA on ten immunoSEQ deep assay plates. Assay used: immunoSEQ multiplex PCR; TCRdb lists only in-frame clones, some missing. The sample carries hundreds of thousands of clones, 60% to 80% recorded once. The clonotype originates from a woman aged 40-49 years in good health. Some clones in this sample may be carry-over from other donors' samples. Sequencing was carried out using PBMCs. The chain links TRBV30 to TRBJ1-1; D not certain. The CDR3, as DNA: TGTGCCTGGAGTCCCCTGGCGAACACTGAAGCTTTCTTT. Translated: CAWSPLANTEAFF.